This T cell receptor beta chain was sequenced for a study of breast tumors, draining lymph nodes, adjacent tissues. General study findings and limits: Compared with basal-like, luminal-like tumors shared significantly more repertoire with nontumor tissue. Tumor TCR diversity was below lymph nodes but above nontumor tissue. Tumor T cell lymph node origin was a supported hypothesis, not proven. Findings are consistent with lymph node origin and intratumoral expansion of most tumor T cells.

V was clipped by 6 bases and J by 2 bases; unmatched bases: 13. In germline, CDR1 is DFQATT, CDR2 SNEGSKA (reference sequence). CDR3 length equals 15 residues. Breast cancer patients provided tissue from their axillary draining lymph nodes. In this sample, this clonotype turned up many times. The antigen is undetermined. TCRdb called the multiplex PCR reads again in MiXCR, with one record for every CDR3 protein. The table shows roughly 260,000 distinct CDR3 sequences, with 30% to 35% occurring only once. The specimen sequenced was axillary lymph node tissue. The V and J genes are TRBV20-1 and TRBJ2-7; TRBD1 aligns across 7 bases. The source is a female donor with breast cancer. Some clones in this sample may be carry-over from other donors' samples. CDR3 DNA sequence: TGCAGTGCCTCTCCGACCAAGACAGGGACCTACGAGCAGTACTTC. Protein product: CSASPTKTGTYEQYF.